These 21 T cell receptor beta chains were all obtained from the same sample, sequenced in a study of CD8+CD57+ T cells in acquired aplastic anemia. An expansion of CD8+CD57+ cells by flow cytometry had been shown in patients chosen for sequencing. TCR beta VDJ and CDR3 profiling used genomic DNA as template. TCRdb processed the reads anew with MiXCR; each CDR3 protein has one entry. Among approximately 260,000 distinct CDR3 sequences listed, 82% were seen once. The sample was sorted CD4+, CD8+, or CD8+CD57+ T cells (not recorded which) from PBMCs. The receptor set was obtained from a human donor with aplastic anemia.

This clonotype was seen just once. The junction differs from germline at one of its ends, possibly a read error. CDR3 DNA: TGTGCCAGCAGCGGGGGGTGGAGGTTACTTTTT. Residues: CASSGGWRLLF. This chain connects TRBV7-9 to TRBJ1-4; TRBD1 might be the D (5 bases). From germline, CDR1 is SEHNR and CDR2 FQNEAQ (reference sequence). This CDR3 has 11 amino acids.

The chain carries TRBV7-2 and TRBJ2-7, with unresolved D. Trimming took 3 bases from V and 3 from J, leaving 24 bases between them. The CDR3 contains 18 residues. Germline V gives CDR1 SGHTA, CDR2 FQGNSA. In DNA form, the CDR3 reads TGTGCCAGCAGCTTTCATCCGGGCGCCACAGCCCTTTACTACGAGCAGTACGTC. Protein product: CASSFHPGATALYYEQYV.

The rearrangement links TRBV28 to TRBJ2-7; D is undetermined. Germline CDR1 and CDR2: MDHEN and SYDVKM. V dropped 10 bases and J dropped 2 bases, with 18 bases sitting between them. The CDR3 runs 14 residues. CDR3 nucleotide sequence: TGTGCCACCAACGGCACGGGCGTAGCCTACGAGCAGTACTTC. It yields the protein CATNGTGVAYEQYF.

Only one count was recorded for this clonotype. The V gene is TRBV7-3, the J gene TRBJ2-3, with 7 bases aligning to TRBD1. CDR1 SGHTA and CDR2 FQGTGA come from the germline V gene. There are 15 residues in the CDR3. V gave up 5 bases and J gave up 13 bases; unmatched junction bases: 18. The CDR3 sequence: CASSVGTADHTDKYF. CDR3 bases: TGTGCCAGCAGCGTCGGGACAGCGGATCACACTGATAAGTATTTT.

CDR3 DNA: TGTGCCAGCAGCCCAGGCCTCCTAGGAGATGAGCAGTTCTTC. This codes for CASSPGLLGDEQFF. This chain connects TRBV12-3 or TRBV12-4 to TRBJ2-1; unclear D gene. Trimming left V 6 bases short and J 8 bases short, with 17 bases between. The CDR3 is 14 amino acids.

With respect to this clonotype: Germline and junction disagree at one end, which may indicate a read error. This chain links TRBV7-8 with TRBJ2-6, with 10 positions matching TRBD2. Germline assignment: CDR1 SGHVS and CDR2 FQNEAQ. The length of the CDR3 is 17 residues. This CDR3 is CASTLAGGPDTPNVLTF. The CDR3 DNA reads TGTGCCAGCACCTTAGCGGGAGGTCCCGATACGCCGAATGTCCTGACTTTC. Full variable domain (outside the CDR3, taken from reference TRBV7-8 and TRBJ2-6): GAGVSQSPRYKVAKRGQDVALRCDPISGHVSLFWYQQALGQGPEFLTYFQNEAQLDKSGLPSDRFFAERPEGSVSTLKIQRTQQEDSAVYLCASTLAGGPDTPNVLTFGAGSRLTVL.

This chain's CDR3 is CASSVGSDAQYLQFF. The CDR3 coding sequence is TGTGCCAGCAGCGTAGGGTCAGATGCGCAGTATTTGCAGTTCTTC. The chain recombines TRBV9 with TRBJ2-1; D gene unclear. CDR1 and CDR2 from the germline V gene are SGDLS and YYNGEE. V was trimmed by 0 bases and J by 12 bases, leaving 19 bases between them. CDR3 length equals 15 residues.

The chain couples TRBV7-9 to TRBJ2-3; D may be TRBD2 (7 bases). Germline V CDR1 and CDR2: SEHNR, FQNEAQ (reference sequence). The CDR3 spans 13 residues. V gave up 11 bases and J gave up 3 bases, with 15 bases separating them. CDR3 protein: CAGEEGGTDTQYF. CDR3 coding DNA: TGTGCCGGAGAGGAGGGGGGGACAGATACGCAGTATTTT. Together with reference TRBV7-9 and TRBJ2-3, the CDR3 gives the full variable domain: DTGVSQNPRHKITKRGQNVTFRCDPISEHNRLYWYRQTLGQGPEFLTYFQNEAQLEKSRLLSDRFSAERPKGSFSTLEIQRTEQGDSAMYLCAGEEGGTDTQYFGPGTRLTVL.

On this clonotype: Because it lacks the conserved phenylalanine or tryptophan at the end, this CDR3 is likely a read error. V and J are TRBV7-9 and TRBJ2-1, with a tentative D call TRBD2 (5 bases). This CDR3 is built from 13 residues. Germline V CDR1 and CDR2: SEHNR, FQNEAQ (reference sequence). V dropped 6 bases and J dropped 12 bases, with 18 bases sitting between them. In DNA, the CDR3 is TGTGCCAGCAGTGAAGGAGCGGTCCATGTGCAGTTCTTA. It translates to CASSEGAVHVQFL.

A note on this clonotype: Because it lacks the conserved phenylalanine or tryptophan at the end, this CDR3 is likely a read error. The DNA is left out, because the CDR3 cannot be placed on it with certainty; the CDR3 is given as TCRdb lists it. The chain joins TRBV7-9 to TRBJ2-3. CDR1 SEHNR and CDR2 FQNEAQ come from the germline V gene (reference sequence). With termini counted, the CDR3 has 13 amino acids. The CDR3 protein is CASSLVAGDLLYV.

The chain combines TRBV6-6 with TRBJ2-2; the D is unclear. The germline V gene encodes CDR1 MNHNY and CDR2 SVGAGI (reference sequence). Trimming removed 5 bases at V and 8 bases at J, with 15 bases between. The CDR3 is 14 residues long. CDR3 sequence: CASSETPMAGELFF. In DNA, the CDR3 is TGTGCCAGCAGTGAAACCCCCATGGCGGGGGAGCTGTTTTTT.

As for this clonotype: Mismatch with germline at one junction end may stem from a read error. This sequence joins TRBV7-9 and TRBJ2-3; D remains unclear. Germline lookup yields CDR1 SEHNR and CDR2 FQNEAQ (reference sequence). This CDR3 spans 13 amino acids. The CDR3 loop reads CASRDGPADTAHF. CDR3 DNA: TGTGCCAGCAGGGACGGTCCAGCAGATACAGCCCATTTC.

The chain has TRBV7-8 and TRBJ2-7; the match to TRBD2 covers 7 bases. From germline, CDR1 is SGHVS and CDR2 FQNEAQ. J was trimmed by 6 bases and V by 5 bases; bases with no gene match: 4. The CDR3 extends over 12 amino acids. The DNA of the CDR3 is TGTGCCAGCAGCCCCCAGCGGGGCGAGCAGTACTTC. Translation gives CASSPQRGEQYF.

The chain combines TRBV11-2 with TRBJ1-2; perhaps TRBD1 as D (5 bases). There are 15 residues in the CDR3. V shed 1 base and J shed 5 bases, with 14 bases lying between them. Germline values: CDR1 SGHAT, CDR2 FQNNGV. CDR3 amino acids: CASSLAGPGGYGYTF. CDR3 nucleotides: TGTGCCAGCAGCTTAGCCGGGCCCGGGGGGTATGGCTACACCTTC.

V usage is TRBV10-3 and J usage is TRBJ2-7, with D tentatively TRBD1 (5 bases). The CDR3 is 16 amino acids. Germline-derived CDR1 and CDR2 are ENHRY and SYGVKD. The CDR3: CASSTRTQLTTDTQYV. Written as DNA, the CDR3 is TGTGCCAGCAGTACACGGACACAGTTGACCACAGATACGCAGTATGTT.

The chain carries TRBV7-8 and TRBJ2-3, with D tentatively TRBD1 or TRBD2 (5 bases each). V was cut by 6 bases and J by 6 bases, with 25 bases left in between. Per germline, CDR1 SGHVS and CDR2 FQNEAQ. This CDR3 region has 17 residues. The CDR3 nucleotides read TGTGCCAGCAGTCAAGCCCCCGGGCCAGGGAGTTGGGATACGCAGTATTTT. Its translation is CASSQAPGPGSWDTQYF.

This clonotype is a singleton in its sample. A read error is likely, as this CDR3 ends without the conserved phenylalanine or tryptophan. It is unclear where the CDR3 begins or ends on the DNA, so no DNA is shown, and the CDR3 is as TCRdb lists it. This chain connects TRBV7-4 to TRBJ2-3; TRBD1 was called by the table and not checked on the DNA. The CDR3 adds up to 13 amino acids, both ends counted. The V gene's germline CDR1 is SGHVT and CDR2 SQSDAQ. CDR3 in amino acids: CASSVPGGLAQAP.

V is TRBV7-3 and J is TRBJ2-7, with D unresolved. Between the trimmed V and J ends, which lost 4 bases and 3 bases, there was a span of 25 bases. Germline CDR1 reads SGHTA; CDR2 reads FQGTGA. The CDR3 runs 18 residues. The CDR3 sequence is CASSSHRLLSPLHYEQYV. The CDR3 DNA is TGTGCCAGCAGCTCGCACAGATTACTTTCACCCCTCCACTACGAGCAGTACGTC.

The chain combines TRBV7-9 with TRBJ2-7; no clear D. This CDR3 has 11 residues. Germline V gives CDR1 SEHNR, CDR2 FQNEAQ (reference sequence). The CDR3 bases are TGTGCCAGCAGCTACAGTTACGAGCAGTGGGTC. As protein: CASSYSYEQWV.

The gene calls are TRBV6-9 and TRBJ1-4; TRBD1 is a possible D gene (5 bases). The germline V and J ends were trimmed by 5 bases and 12 bases, with 13 bases remaining between them. Germline-derived CDR1 and CDR2 are MNHGY and SVAAGI. The CDR3 contains 12 residues. The CDR3 protein is CASSGQGIELFF. CDR3 sequence (DNA): TGTGCCAGCAGTGGACAAGGGATTGAACTGTTTTTT.

This chain uses TRBV2 with TRBJ1-1, with D perhaps TRBD1 (6 bases). Germline V lookup: CDR1 SNHLY, CDR2 FYNNEI. The ends were cut back, 6 bases at V and 14 bases at J, with 34 bases in the middle. The CDR3 runs 17 residues. This CDR3 is CASSGGDRQVGNTAAFF. CDR3 bases: TGTGCCAGCAGCGGGGGGGACCGACAGGTAGGAAACACTGCAGCATTCTTT.